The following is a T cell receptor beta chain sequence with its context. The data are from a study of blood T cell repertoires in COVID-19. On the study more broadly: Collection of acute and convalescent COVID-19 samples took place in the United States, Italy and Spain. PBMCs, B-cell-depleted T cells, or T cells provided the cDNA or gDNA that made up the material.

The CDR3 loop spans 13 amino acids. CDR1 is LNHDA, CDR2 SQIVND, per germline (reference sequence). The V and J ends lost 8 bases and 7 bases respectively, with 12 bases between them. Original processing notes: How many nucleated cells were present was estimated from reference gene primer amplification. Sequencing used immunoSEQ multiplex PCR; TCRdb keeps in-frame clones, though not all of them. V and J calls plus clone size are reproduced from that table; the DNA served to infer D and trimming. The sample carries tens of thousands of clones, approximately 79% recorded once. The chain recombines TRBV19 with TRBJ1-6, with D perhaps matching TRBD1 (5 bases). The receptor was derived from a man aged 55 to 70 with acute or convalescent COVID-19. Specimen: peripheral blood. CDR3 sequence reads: CASCRDFNSPLHF. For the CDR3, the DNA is TGTGCCAGTTGCCGGGACTTCAATTCACCCCTCCACTTT.